The 18 T cell receptor beta chains listed next were all sequenced from one sample in a study of blood T cell repertoires in COVID-19. TCRdb's copy holds only in-frame clones and misses some; the assay was immunoSEQ multiplex PCR. Of about 120,000 clones listed, 90% are singletons. The sequenced sample consisted of peripheral blood. These receptors originate from a human donor with active COVID-19. The donor label of this sample is uncertain.

The chain is built from TRBV7-2 and TRBJ2-5; a weak D match, TRBD1 (6 bases). V dropped 5 bases and J dropped 5 bases, with 18 bases sitting between them. Germline V gives CDR1 SGHTA, CDR2 FQGNSA. This CDR3 is 15 amino acids long. CDR3 bases: TGTGCCAGCAGCCAAACAGGGCTGGGATCGGAGACCCAGTACTTC. Translating gives CASSQTGLGSETQYF.

The rearrangement joins TRBV15 to TRBJ2-5, with TRBD2 matching 7 bases. CDR1 is LNHNV, CDR2 YYDKDF, per germline (reference sequence). This CDR3 contains 16 residues. Trimming at V came to 0 bases and at J to 1 base, leaving 5 bases not matched to a gene. The DNA of the CDR3 is TGTGCCACCAGCAGAGATGGGGAGGGGCTCCAAGAGACCCAGTACTTC. This encodes CATSRDGEGLQETQYF.

V is TRBV6-5 and J is TRBJ1-2, with D maybe TRBD1 (6 bases). Trimming removed 6 bases from V and 4 bases from J, with 15 bases in between. The CDR3 is made up of 14 amino acids. Germline assignment: CDR1 MNHEY and CDR2 SVGAGI. The CDR3 loop reads CASSQGLTPYGYTF. In nucleotides, the CDR3 is TGTGCCAGCAGCCAGGGGCTGACTCCCTATGGCTACACCTTC.

The J gene is TRBJ1-3, the V gene TRBV7-2, with TRBD1 matching over 8 bases. CDR1 is SGHTA, CDR2 FQGNSA, per germline. The CDR3 sequence is 15 residues long. The V gene end was trimmed by 2 bases and the J gene end by 6 bases; junction bases not matched to a gene: 6. CDR3 sequence (DNA): TGTGCCAGCAGCTTACGTGCGGACAGGGTAAACACCATATATTTT. Translated, it gives CASSLRADRVNTIYF.

The V gene is TRBV2, the J gene TRBJ2-5, with 16 bases aligning to TRBD2. This CDR3 has 16 residues. CDR1 is SNHLY and CDR2 is FYNNEI in the germline V gene. Trimming removed 9 bases from V and 2 bases from J; junction bases left unmatched: 6. The CDR3 protein is CASSGLAGGIQETQYF. The CDR3 DNA is TGTGCCAGTTCGGGACTAGCGGGGGGGATTCAAGAGACCCAGTACTTC.

The table lists this clone with a count of one. The J gene is TRBJ2-1, the V gene TRBV5-1; TRBD1 agrees at 9 bases. Trimming cost V 4 bases and J 2 bases; bases outside gene matches: 4. The CDR3 contains 15 residues. Looked up from germline, CDR1 is SGHRS and CDR2 is YFSETQ. As DNA, the CDR3 is TGCGCCAGCAGCGAACAGGGGGCACCCTACAATGAGCAGTTCTTC. This gives the protein CASSEQGAPYNEQFF.

The chain joins TRBV2 to TRBJ2-7; maybe TRBD2 (7 bases). Germline V gives CDR1 SNHLY, CDR2 FYNNEI. This CDR3 has 18 amino acids. V dropped 1 base and J dropped 0 bases, with 19 bases sitting between them. The CDR3 spells CASSEVGGQGSVSYEQYF. The CDR3 DNA reads as TGTGCCAGCAGTGAAGTCGGGGGGCAGGGGTCCGTCTCCTACGAGCAGTACTTC.

The chain recombines TRBV9 with TRBJ2-3, with 8 bases aligning to TRBD1. The CDR3 totals 18 residues. Germline values: CDR1 SGDLS, CDR2 YYNGEE. V gave up 3 bases and J gave up 6 bases; unmatched junction bases: 18. Here the CDR3 reads CASSAQPGGAVNGDTQYF. CDR3 nucleotides: TGTGCCAGCAGCGCCCAACCAGGGGGCGCGGTAAATGGGGATACGCAGTATTTT.

The CDR3 sequence is CASSQGLESFTDTQYF. The CDR3 DNA follows: TGCGCCAGCAGCCAGGGACTAGAATCTTTCACAGATACGCAGTATTTT. The chain employs TRBV5-1 and TRBJ2-3; 8 bases are a match to TRBD2. Germline V gene data show CDR1 as SGHRS and CDR2 as YFSETQ. J gave up 2 bases and V 4 bases, and 9 bases lay outside the gene matches. The CDR3 covers 16 residues. The entire variable domain, with the rest obtained from reference TRBV5-1 and TRBJ2-3, is as follows: KAGVTQTPRYLIKTRGQQVTLSCSPISGHRSVSWYQQTPGQGLQFLFEYFSETQRNKGNFPGRFSGRQFSNSRSEMNVSTLELGDSALYLCASSQGLESFTDTQYFGPGTRLTVL.

This chain uses TRBV5-4 with TRBJ2-3; maybe TRBD2 (6 bases). The CDR3 contains 15 residues. Germline CDR1 SGHNT, CDR2 YYREEE (reference sequence). V was shortened by 7 bases and J by 2 bases, with 17 bases between the two germline ends. Here the CDR3 reads CASHGRGTNTDTQYF. CDR3 in DNA: TGTGCCAGCCATGGGCGGGGAACGAACACAGATACGCAGTATTTT.

The V gene is TRBV27, the J gene TRBJ2-1; 12 bases line up with TRBD1. V was pared by 3 bases and J by 9 bases, with 12 bases of the junction left unmatched. The CDR3 loop spans 17 amino acids. Germline V gene lookup returns CDR1 MNHEY and CDR2 SMNVEV (reference sequence). The CDR3, as DNA: TGTGCCAGCAGTTTTGGCGGAACGGGACAGGGGGCCAGTGAGCAGTTCTTC. Protein sequence: CASSFGGTGQGASEQFF.

The J gene is TRBJ2-7, the V gene TRBV24-1, with 9 bases that match TRBD1. CDR3 size: 15 residues. V lost 3 bases, J lost 2 bases, and 4 bases stayed unmatched. Germline CDR1 is KGHDR and CDR2 is SFDVKD. The CDR3 spells CATSDPGQGAYEQYF. In DNA, the CDR3 is TGTGCCACCAGTGATCCGGGACAGGGAGCCTACGAGCAGTACTTC.

V and J are TRBV27 and TRBJ2-7; 11 bases are shared with TRBD2. The germline CDR1 and CDR2 sequences are MNHEY and SMNVEV (reference sequence). Trimming at V came to 5 bases and at J to 3 bases, leaving 9 bases not matched to a gene. The CDR3 sequence is 16 residues long. CDR3 loop: CASSTLAGGFYYEQYF. For the CDR3, the DNA is TGTGCCAGCAGTACCCTAGCGGGGGGCTTTTACTACGAGCAGTACTTC.

The chain couples TRBV7-6 to TRBJ2-3; TRBD2 agrees at 11 bases. The CDR3 has 17 amino acids. Germline lookup yields CDR1 SGHVS and CDR2 FNYEAQ. Germline trimming cut 1 base from V and 0 bases from J; bases unmatched to any gene: 3. The CDR3 coding sequence is TGTGCCAGCAGCTTAGGGGGACTAGCGGAAAGCACAGATACGCAGTATTTT. This translates into CASSLGGLAESTDTQYF.

V usage is TRBV5-4 and J usage is TRBJ1-2; TRBD1 matches at 9 bases. J gave up 2 bases and V 5 bases, and 4 bases lay outside the gene matches. CDR1 is SGHNT and CDR2 is YYREEE in the germline V gene (reference sequence). The CDR3 runs to 14 residues. This CDR3 is CASSDGTGNYGYTF. The DNA of the CDR3 is TGTGCCAGCAGTGATGGGACAGGGAACTATGGCTACACCTTC.

In this sample, this clone turned up a few times. This chain joins TRBV6-2 or TRBV6-3 and TRBJ1-5; 7 nucleotides match TRBD1. The CDR3 is 17 amino acids. V trimming: 5 bases; J trimming: 0 bases; junction bases outside the gene matches: 10. Germline V gives CDR1 MNHEY, CDR2 SVGEGT. The CDR3 spells CASSPRTGRYSNQPQHF. In DNA form, the CDR3 reads TGTGCCAGCAGTCCACGGACAGGCCGGTATAGCAATCAGCCCCAGCATTTT.

The gene calls are TRBV2 and TRBJ1-4; 10 nucleotides agree with TRBD1. Looked up from germline, CDR1 is SNHLY and CDR2 is FYNNEI. Trimming cost V 7 bases and J 5 bases; bases outside gene matches: 7. The CDR3 runs 15 residues. In nucleotides, the CDR3 is TGTGCCAGCAAGAGACAGGGGGCGGTCAATGAAAAACTGTTTTTT. Translating it yields CASKRQGAVNEKLFF.

The chain combines TRBV4-3 with TRBJ1-5, with 7 bases matching TRBD1. CDR1 and CDR2 (germline): LGHNA, YSLEER. This CDR3 region has 19 residues. After removal of 1 base from V and 0 bases from J, the junction contained 12 bases not matched to a gene. The DNA for the CDR3 is TGCGCCAGCAGCCAAGGGTGGGACAGCAGGAAATATAGCAATCAGCCCCAGCATTTT. Residues: CASSQGWDSRKYSNQPQHF.